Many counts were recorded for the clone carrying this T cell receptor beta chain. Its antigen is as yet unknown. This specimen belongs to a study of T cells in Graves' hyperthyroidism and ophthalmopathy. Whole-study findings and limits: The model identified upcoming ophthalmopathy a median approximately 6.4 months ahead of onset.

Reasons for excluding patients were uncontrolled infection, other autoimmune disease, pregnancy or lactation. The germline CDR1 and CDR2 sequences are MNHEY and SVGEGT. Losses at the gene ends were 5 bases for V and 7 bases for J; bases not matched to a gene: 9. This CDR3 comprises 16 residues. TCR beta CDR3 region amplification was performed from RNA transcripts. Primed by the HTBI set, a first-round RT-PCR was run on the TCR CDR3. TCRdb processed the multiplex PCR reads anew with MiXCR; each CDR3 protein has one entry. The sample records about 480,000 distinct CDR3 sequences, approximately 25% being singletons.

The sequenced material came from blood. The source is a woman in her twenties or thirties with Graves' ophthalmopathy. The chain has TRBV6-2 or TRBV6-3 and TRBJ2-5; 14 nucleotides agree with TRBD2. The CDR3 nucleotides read TGTGCCAGCAGTCTGGGACTAGCGGGGGTTGGTCGGACCCAGTACTTC. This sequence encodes CASSLGLAGVGRTQYF.